Below are 21 T cell receptor beta chains sequenced from a single sample in a study of cytomegalovirus exposure and HLA in healthy donors. The study ran its PCR with 60 Vbeta and 13 Jbeta primers. Assay used: immunoSEQ multiplex PCR; TCRdb lists only in-frame clones, some missing. The sample has around 70,000 clones; approximately 80% are singletons. The specimen sequenced was PBMCs. Receptors originate from a woman aged 40 to 55 in good health and CMV-seropositive.

The chain joins TRBV6-6 to TRBJ2-7; D might be TRBD1 (5 bases). Trimming shortened V by 6 bases and J by 5 bases, and 14 bases separated the two germline ends. The CDR3 sequence is 13 residues long. Germline-derived CDR1 and CDR2 are MNHNY and SVGAGI (reference sequence). The CDR3 sequence: CASRRQGQDEQYF. CDR3 in DNA: TGTGCCAGCAGGCGGCAGGGTCAAGACGAGCAGTACTTC.

Only a few counts were recorded for this clone. The chain employs TRBV19 and TRBJ2-7, with D possibly being TRBD1 (7 bases). Between the trimmed V and J ends, which lost 6 bases and 7 bases, there was a span of 22 bases. CDR1 and CDR2 (germline): LNHDA, SQIVND (reference sequence). The CDR3 is made up of 15 amino acids. DNA for the CDR3: TGTGCCAGTAGCGAGGGGGGAAGGGGGCTACAAGAGCAGTACTTC. Amino acids: CASSEGGRGLQEQYF.

This clone came up once. This rearrangement joins TRBV5-1 to TRBJ1-4; D ambiguous. This CDR3 contains 16 residues. V lost 0 bases and J lost 8, with 17 bases in between. The V gene's germline CDR1 is SGHRS and CDR2 YFSETQ. CDR3 amino acids: CASSLDSRGAAEKLFF. CDR3 nucleotides: TGCGCCAGCAGCTTGGATTCCCGGGGAGCGGCGGAAAAACTGTTTTTT.

This clone showed up just once. The chain couples TRBV18 to TRBJ1-1; the match to TRBD1 covers 7 bases. Looked up from germline, CDR1 is KGHSH and CDR2 is LQKENI. V was clipped by 3 bases and J by 5 bases; unmatched bases: 9. CDR3 length equals 15 residues. Here the CDR3 DNA reads TGTGCCAGCTCACCCCTCACAGGGGAGGTGACTGAAGCTTTCTTT. Protein sequence: CASSPLTGEVTEAFF.

V and J are TRBV6-5 and TRBJ1-1; D is undetermined. Germline values: CDR1 MNHEY, CDR2 SVGAGI. V was trimmed by 6 bases and J by 1 base, leaving 9 bases between them. The CDR3 consists of 13 residues. CDR3 sequence reads: CASSQSQNTEAFF. In DNA, the CDR3 is TGTGCCAGCAGCCAGTCCCAGAACACTGAAGCTTTCTTT.

The chain joins TRBV2 to TRBJ1-2; tentative D call: TRBD1 (5 bases). The CDR3 contains 13 residues. V lost 2 bases, J lost 1 base, and 5 bases lay in between. Germline assignment: CDR1 SNHLY and CDR2 FYNNEI. This CDR3 is CASSEQGNYGYTF. In nucleotides, the CDR3 is TGTGCCAGCAGTGAACAGGGTAACTATGGCTACACCTTC.

The gene calls are TRBV28 and TRBJ1-2, with a weak D call TRBD1 (5 bases). CDR3 size: 11 residues. CDR1 and CDR2 from the germline V gene are MDHEN and SYDVKM. Trimming stripped 6 bases from V and 14 bases from J, with 16 bases between. The DNA for the CDR3 is TGTGCCAGCAGGCTGGAGGGACCGACGACCTTC. This encodes CASRLEGPTTF.

The rearrangement uses TRBV15 and TRBJ1-1; D is unresolved. V was pared by 1 base and J by 0 bases, with 3 bases between. The CDR3 has 13 amino acids. The germline V gene encodes CDR1 LNHNV and CDR2 YYDKDF (reference sequence). The CDR3 DNA reads TGTGCCACCAGCAGAGGTATGAACACTGAAGCTTTCTTT. Residues: CATSRGMNTEAFF.

This clone was observed a handful of times. One end of the junction fails to match germline, which may point to a read error. The chain uses TRBV7-2 and TRBJ2-3, with 8 bases aligning to TRBD2. CDR3 length: 15 residues. Germline values: CDR1 SGHTA, CDR2 FQGNSA. The CDR3 loop is CASSIAGLAGDTQYF. The CDR3, as DNA: TGTGCCAGCAGCATAGCAGGACTAGCTGGAGATACGCAGTATTTT.

The chain combines TRBV19 with TRBJ1-1, with D perhaps TRBD1 (5 bases). Trimming pared 5 bases from V and 1 base from J, leaving 11 bases between. Germline CDR1 LNHDA, CDR2 SQIVND (reference sequence). The length of the CDR3 is 14 residues. The CDR3 spells CASSPQGRNTEAFF. The CDR3 DNA sequence: TGTGCCAGTAGTCCCCAGGGTCGGAACACTGAAGCTTTCTTT.

The rearrangement joins TRBV19 to TRBJ2-6; TRBD1 agrees at 8 bases. CDR3 length equals 15 residues. V lost 6 bases to trimming and J lost 2 bases; unmatched junction nucleotides: 3. Germline values: CDR1 LNHDA, CDR2 SQIVND (reference sequence). CDR3: CASSSTGAGANVLTF. DNA of the CDR3: TGTGCCAGTAGCTCGACAGGGGCTGGGGCCAACGTCCTGACTTTC. Filled out from reference TRBV19 and TRBJ2-6, the complete variable domain reads DGGITQSPKYLFRKEGQNVTLSCEQNLNHDAMYWYRQDPGQGLRLIYYSQIVNDFQKGDIAEGYSVSREKKESFPLTVTSAQKNPTAFYLCASSSTGAGANVLTFGAGSRLTVL.

This chain joins TRBV29-1 and TRBJ2-5; 8 bases map to TRBD1. The CDR3 is 14 residues long. Germline V lookup: CDR1 SQVTM, CDR2 ANQGSEA. V lost 7 bases to trimming and J lost 4 bases; unmatched junction nucleotides: 11. CDR3 sequence: CSGGQGRSVETQYF. As DNA, the CDR3 is TGCAGCGGCGGACAGGGCAGATCGGTAGAGACCCAGTACTTC. Based on the CDR3 plus reference TRBV29-1 and TRBJ2-5, the full variable domain is SAVISQKPSRDICQRGTSLTIQCQVDSQVTMMFWYRQQPGQSLTLIATANQGSEATYESGFVIDKFPISRPNLTFSTLTVSNMSPEDSSIYLCSGGQGRSVETQYFGPGTRLLVL.

The genes are TRBV7-9 and TRBJ2-7; 12 nucleotides match TRBD2. CDR3 length: 15 amino acids. CDR1 SEHNR and CDR2 FQNEAQ come from the germline V gene (reference sequence). The ends lost 4 bases at V and 0 bases at J; junction bases unmatched: 1. CDR3 DNA sequence: TGTGCCAGCAGCTCTAGCGGGGGGGTCTCCTACGAGCAGTACTTC. Residues: CASSSSGGVSYEQYF. Combining the CDR3 with reference TRBV7-9 and TRBJ2-7 gives the whole variable domain DTGVSQNPRHKITKRGQNVTFRCDPISEHNRLYWYRQTLGQGPEFLTYFQNEAQLEKSRLLSDRFSAERPKGSFSTLEIQRTEQGDSAMYLCASSSSGGVSYEQYFGPGTRLTVT.

V usage is TRBV5-6 and J usage is TRBJ2-1; the D is unclear. The V and J ends lost 0 bases and 0 bases respectively, with 7 bases between them. The CDR3 sequence is 15 residues long. Germline CDR1 is SGHDT and CDR2 is YYEEEE. CDR3 nucleotide sequence: TGTGCCAGCAGCTTGGGAGTAAGCTCCTACAATGAGCAGTTCTTC. This encodes CASSLGVSSYNEQFF.

Only a few counts were recorded for this clone. The CDR3 here is CASSLNYANQPQHF. The CDR3 bases are TGTGCCAGCAGCTTGAACTACGCGAATCAGCCCCAGCATTTT. The chain employs TRBV6-6 and TRBJ1-5; D gene uncertain. V lost 6 bases, J lost 4 bases, and 13 bases lay in between. Germline V gives CDR1 MNHNY, CDR2 SVGAGI (reference sequence). The CDR3 length is 14 residues.

The chain employs TRBV27 and TRBJ2-7, with TRBD1 identical over 8 bases. Trimming took 6 bases from V and 4 from J; bases not matched to a gene: 8. CDR1 and CDR2 (germline): MNHEY, SMNVEV (reference sequence). The CDR3 sequence is 14 residues long. The CDR3: CASSLQGQGYEQYF. The CDR3, as DNA: TGTGCCAGCAGCCTTCAAGGACAGGGATACGAGCAGTACTTC.

The chain couples TRBV5-6 to TRBJ2-1; TRBD2 aligns across 9 bases. The germline CDR1 and CDR2 sequences are SGHDT and YYEEEE. The CDR3 extends over 15 amino acids. Trimming cost V 0 bases and J 16 bases; bases outside gene matches: 14. Here the CDR3 reads CASSLGPPGGAGGFF. CDR3 in DNA: TGTGCCAGCAGCTTGGGGCCCCCGGGGGGAGCGGGGGGCTTCTTC.

The chain combines TRBV5-4 with TRBJ2-7, with 7 bases identical to TRBD2. The germline gives CDR1 SGHNT, CDR2 YYREEE (reference sequence). J gave up 0 bases and V 3 bases, and 6 bases lay outside the gene matches. CDR3 length equals 15 residues. The CDR3: CASSWEGGNSYEQYF. CDR3 sequence (DNA): TGTGCCAGCAGCTGGGAGGGCGGGAACTCCTACGAGCAGTACTTC.

The chain links TRBV7-3 to TRBJ2-5; TRBD2 agrees at 14 bases. The CDR3 extends over 15 amino acids. CDR1 and CDR2 from the germline V gene are SGHTA and FQGTGA. V trimming: 4 bases; J trimming: 7 bases; junction bases outside the gene matches: 5. CDR3 sequence reads: CASSSGTSGGGTQYF. Here the CDR3 DNA reads TGTGCCAGCAGCTCCGGGACTAGCGGGGGCGGGACCCAGTACTTC.

The chain couples TRBV7-8 to TRBJ1-5, with D possibly being TRBD1 (6 bases). Between the trimmed V and J ends, which lost 2 bases and 1 base, there was a span of 18 bases. Germline V gene sequence: CDR1 SGHVS, CDR2 FQNEAQ. This CDR3 region has 18 residues. The CDR3 bases are TGTGCCAGCAGCTTAACAGGGACCCAGGGCGAGAGCAATCAGCCCCAGCATTTT. This encodes CASSLTGTQGESNQPQHF.

The DNA for the CDR3 is TGTGCCAGCAGCTCGTCGTCCGGGACAGGTTTTGGCTACACCTTC. Amino acids: CASSSSSGTGFGYTF. The rearrangement links TRBV7-9 to TRBJ1-2; TRBD1 agrees at 8 bases. J lost 7 bases, V lost 4 bases, and 11 bases had no gene match. CDR1 and CDR2 from the germline V gene are SEHNR and FQNEAQ (reference sequence). This CDR3 contains 15 residues.